This record concerns one TCR beta chain sequence. Its antigen remains undetermined. The sample holds no much larger clone one base away, and base qualities are not on file. These data come from a study of shared clonotypes between healthy human individuals (dated by TCRdb to about 2020). General notes on the study: The cohort included three men and a couple of women between 18 and 49 years of age. Libraries were prepared and TCR repertoires were sequenced by different laboratories using diverse techniques, in order to increase sequencing depth and limit assay-specific biases. Each donor's leukapheresis produced roughly between about 0.9 and 9.5 billion PBMCs. Per donor, three plates each were used for CD4 naive and CD4 memory, two for CD8 naive, and one for CD8 memory. Blood TCR repertoires of about five healthy adults were deeply sequenced to estimate repertoire size and the extent of clonotype sharing between individuals.

Overall study outcomes, separate from this receptor: Pairwise subsampling led to the expectation that sequencing depth would affect the degree of clonotype sharing among donors. Clonotypes shared by all four sorted-subset donors showed higher generation probabilities than non-shared clonotypes. Sampling was restricted to blood, and TCR repertoires in tissues likely differ from the TCR repertoires found in blood. Larger estimated clonotype richness was generally found for naive subsets than for memory subsets. Incomplete sequencing was indicated by rarefaction of sorted-subset datasets, despite the large sequencing depth. Across four donors, around 5.4% of naive CD4, approximately 3.5% of naive CD8, around 2.5% of memory CD4, and approximately 0.4% of memory CD8 clonotypes were shared. Because the study included only a small number of donors, the genetic and exposure-history diversity represented was limited.

The donors were healthy, HIV-negative adults with no recently reported acute infections or vaccinations. All donors were Caucasian adults living in Nashville, Tennessee, USA. CD4+ T cells were enriched by magnetic negative selection; naive cells were then positively selected on CD45RA, and the negative fraction formed the memory subset. Blood was collected by leukapheresis, and PBMCs were isolated by Ficoll-Histopaque density gradient centrifugation and then cryopreserved in liquid nitrogen vapor phase. Purity and quantity of every magnetically sorted T cell population were checked by analytical flow cytometry. From each sorted fraction, genomic DNA was isolated and quantified by UV absorbance on a Nanodrop 2000c. Using the deep immunoSEQ assay, multiplex PCR amplified TCR CDR3 regions from genomic DNA. Extracted genomic DNA from each cell subset was distributed evenly across all wells of several immunoSEQ 96-well plates, and each plate was treated as a replicate. Each replicate PCR for sorted subsets received about 180 ng genomic DNA, equal to tens of thousands of T cell genomes. Purified libraries were quantified with a Qubit 3.0 fluorometer, sized on a Bioanalyzer 2100, and re-quantified with the KAPA Library Quantification kit. Every immunoSEQ 96-well plate was sequenced on a separate single-read 150-cycle Illumina NextSeq 550 flow cell. The original methods were these. Because the immunoSEQ output included only junctional sequences and no quality scores, the filtering could not be the same as the filtering used for full-length reads. To assign V/J genes and CDR3, sequences were annotated against IMGT germline references using PyIR, a Python wrapper for IgBLAST v1.9. Reads were filtered out if the reads had weak V/J assignments (E-value above 1e-6), no CDR3, stop codons, out-of-frame junctions, or ambiguous translated residues. V3J clonotypes were defined as sequences sharing the same inferred V gene, J gene, and CDR3 amino acid sequence. To compute the percentage overlap between repertoires, the number of shared unique clonotypes was divided by the size of the smaller repertoire. Three approaches were used to assess repertoire richness: RTK rarefaction, the Chao1 estimator, and Recon v2.1 estimates of unobserved clonotypes. For all TCRbeta clonotypes obtained by the gDNA method from four donors, generation probabilities were computed with OLGA. TCRdb obtained this table from immuneACCESS and retained in-frame rearrangements with V and J assigned. These tables miss some clones; where compared with another copy, unresolved V genes account for less than half of the shortfall, and the remainder is unexplained. That table furnishes V, J and clone size, whereas the DNA furnished D and trimming. The sample has about 980,000 clones on record, 70% to 85% of them singletons. The ten largest make up approximately 1.5% of the sample.

Input material: memory CD4+ T cells sorted from blood. The label giving this sample's cell subset or site can be read as: CD45RA-negative fraction. This TCR came from a man between 18 and 29 years old in good health.

CDR3 sequence: CASSLRETEAFF. The sequenced DNA is TGTGCCAGCTCCCTCAGGGAAACTGAAGCTTTCTTT. The chain is encoded by TRBV18 joined to TRBJ1-1, and perhaps TRBD1 as D gene, on 5 matching bases. Counted from cysteine to phenylalanine, this CDR3 has 12 amino acids. Only the CDR3 DNA stays, 36 bases, in frame from base 1. Trimming at the junction amounts to 6 bases on V and 5 bases on J, and the germline ends lie 10 bases apart. CDR1 and CDR2 are drawn from the germline V gene: KGHSH, LQKENI.